A selection of T cell receptor beta chains follows, all from one sample in a study of blood T cell repertoires in COVID-19. Assay used: immunoSEQ multiplex PCR; TCRdb lists only in-frame clones, some missing. The sample consists of 470,000 or so clones, 70% to 90% of them appearing once. The specimen was PBMCs or T cells enriched from blood (not recorded which). Receptors originate from a woman aged 18-29 years with acute COVID-19. The CDR3 runs from the conserved cysteine through the conserved F or W. A D gene is named only where the DNA matches it firmly. Only part of the rows carry a size: once, few, many, or a class if the clone is expanded.

v_call	d_call	j_call	clone_size	cdr3_nt	cdr3_aa
TRBV2	NA	TRBJ2-1	NA	TGTGCCAGCAGTGGGGGACTTGGGCGGAATGAGCAGTTCTTC	CASSGGLGRNEQFF
TRBV5-8	TRBD1	TRBJ2-7	NA	TGTGCCAGCAGCTTCCGGACAGGGGTCGGCGAGCAGTACTTC	CASSFRTGVGEQYF
TRBV12-3/TRBV12-4	NA	TRBJ2-2	NA	TGTGCCAGCAGTTGGAGGGGAATCGGGGAGCTGTTTTTT	CASSWRGIGELFF
TRBV19	TRBD1	TRBJ1-5	NA	TGTGCCAGTAGTATTTGGACAGGAGATAGCAATCAGCCCCAGCATTTT	CASSIWTGDSNQPQHF
TRBV19	NA	TRBJ1-5	once	TGTGCCAGTAGTATAAGGGGGAGCAATCAGCCCCAGCATTTT	CASSIRGSNQPQHF
TRBV5-6	TRBD1	TRBJ1-5	NA	TGTGCCAGCAGCTTGTTTGTTAGGGGGCATGATCAGCCCCAGCATTTT	CASSLFVRGHDQPQHF
TRBV28	NA	TRBJ2-7	NA	TGTGCCAGCAGTTTACCGGGAGTTATAACAGTCGCCGAGCAGTACTTC	CASSLPGVITVAEQYF
TRBV27	TRBD1	TRBJ1-2	NA	TGTGCCAGCAGTTACAGGACAGGGGTTGACTATGGCTACACCTTC	CASSYRTGVDYGYTF
TRBV18	NA	TRBJ1-1	NA	TGTGCCAGCTCTTCGTTAGTTTCTGAAGCTTTCTTT	CASSSLVSEAFF
TRBV4-2	NA	TRBJ2-1	NA	TGTGCCAGCAGCCAAGATCTCCTCGGGGGAAGCAATGAGCAGTTCTTC	CASSQDLLGGSNEQFF
TRBV4-3	TRBD2	TRBJ2-7	NA	TGCGCCCACCGGGAGGGCCAGGAGATCGCCTACGAGCAGTACTTC	CAHREGQEIAYEQYF
TRBV6-2/TRBV6-3	TRBD1	TRBJ1-1	NA	TGTGCCAGCAGTCCCACAGGGGACACTGAAGCTTTCTTT	CASSPTGDTEAFF
TRBV15	NA	TRBJ2-7	NA	TGTGCCACCAGCAGATCATTGGAGGGCTACGAGCAGTACTTC	CATSRSLEGYEQYF
TRBV15	NA	TRBJ2-7	NA	TGTGCCACCAGCAGGCCCCCAGGGGTAGGGGTTTACGAGCAGTACTTC	CATSRPPGVGVYEQYF
TRBV10-3	TRBD2	TRBJ2-5	NA	TGTGCCATCAGTGAGTCGACGGGACTAGCGGAGACCCAGTACTTC	CAISESTGLAETQYF
TRBV5-6	NA	TRBJ1-1	NA	TGTGCCAGCAGCTTGTTTGGGAGGAAGACTGAAGCTTTCTTT	CASSLFGRKTEAFF
TRBV23-1	NA	TRBJ2-2	NA	TGCGCCAGCAGTCAAGGTAAGTTCGTCTCCCCTAGCCTGGCGACCGGGGAGCTGTTTTTT	CASSQGKFVSPSLATGELFF
TRBV5-1	TRBD2	TRBJ2-3	NA	TGCGCCAGCAGCAGGGGACTAGCCTCTCCAGATACGCAGTATTTT	CASSRGLASPDTQYF
TRBV6-6	TRBD1	TRBJ1-6	NA	TGTGCCAGCAGTCGAGGGGGCGCGTCCTATAATTCACCCCTCCACTTT	CASSRGGASYNSPLHF
TRBV9	NA	TRBJ2-3	NA	TGTGCCAGCAGCGTAGTCTGGGAGGATACGCAGTATTTT	CASSVVWEDTQYF
TRBV5-1	NA	TRBJ2-5	NA	TGCGCCAGCAGCTTGTCGACAGTTGATCAAGAGACCCAGTACTTC	CASSLSTVDQETQYF
TRBV5-1	NA	TRBJ2-6	NA	TGCGCCAGCAGCTTGGCACTACAGGTTCTCTCTGGGGCCAACGTCCTGACTTTC	CASSLALQVLSGANVLTF
TRBV7-5	NA	TRBJ2-7	NA	TGTGTCAGAAGACGGCGTCCGACTAGTGACTACGAGCAGTACTTC	CVRRRRPTSDYEQYF
TRBV7-9	NA	TRBJ1-1	NA	TGTGCCAGCAGCTTTCAAAGAGAGGACACTGAAGCTTTCTTT	CASSFQREDTEAFF
TRBV4-1	NA	TRBJ2-1	NA	TGCGCCAGCAGCCAAGTAGGGGGAGTGTTGGATGAGCAGTTCTTC	CASSQVGGVLDEQFF
TRBV9	NA	TRBJ2-1	NA	TGTGCCAGCAGCGTAGCCCCCGGGAGCGAGCAGTTCTTC	CASSVAPGSEQFF
TRBV6-5	NA	TRBJ1-1	NA	TGTGCCAGCAGTCGACAAGGGGATGCAGTCACTGAAGCTTTCTTT	CASSRQGDAVTEAFF
TRBV28	NA	TRBJ1-4	NA	TGTGCCAGCAGGATTGACAGTGATAATGAAAAACTGTTTTTT	CASRIDSDNEKLFF
TRBV14	TRBD1	TRBJ2-1	NA	TGTGCCAGCAGCCAAGGTGTAAGTGGGACAGAAATCTACAATGAGCAGTTCTTC	CASSQGVSGTEIYNEQFF
TRBV9	NA	TRBJ1-2	NA	TGTGCCAGCAACTTAGGTAGCGTCGGTGGCTACACCTTC	CASNLGSVGGYTF
TRBV5-1	NA	TRBJ2-5	NA	TGCGCCAGCAGCACAGACAGCCTACAAGAGACCCAGTACTTC	CASSTDSLQETQYF
TRBV6-5	TRBD1	TRBJ1-1	NA	TGTGCCAGCAGTTTCGGGACAGGGGGATTTCCTGAAGCTTTCTTT	CASSFGTGGFPEAFF
TRBV6-2/TRBV6-3	TRBD2	TRBJ2-7	NA	TGTGCCAGCAGTTACGAACTAGCGGACTACGAGCAGTACTTC	CASSYELADYEQYF
TRBV5-4	TRBD1	TRBJ2-2	NA	TGTGCCAGCAGCTTGGGACAGGGGAACACCGGGGAGCTGTTTTTT	CASSLGQGNTGELFF
TRBV11-1	NA	TRBJ2-3	NA	TGTGCCAGCAGCTTTTCTAACAGGCCAGAAGATACGCAGTATTTT	CASSFSNRPEDTQYF
TRBV6-5	TRBD1	TRBJ1-1	NA	TGTGCCAGCAGTTTGGGACAGATAAACACTGAAGCTTTCTTT	CASSLGQINTEAFF
TRBV28	NA	TRBJ1-4	NA	TGTGCCAGCAGTTTAGGGGGCAGGGTGCAGGAAAAACTGTTTTTT	CASSLGGRVQEKLFF
TRBV10-3	TRBD1	TRBJ1-4	few	TGTGCCATCAGTGAACGACAGGGGGCCGATGAAAAACTGTTTTTT	CAISERQGADEKLFF
TRBV18	TRBD1	TRBJ2-7	NA	TGTGCCAGCTCAACCGCCGGGACAGGATACTACGAGCAGTACTTC	CASSTAGTGYYEQYF
TRBV9	NA	TRBJ1-3	NA	TGTGCCAGCAGCCCAACTCCAGGGGCCGGTGGAAACACCATATATTTT	CASSPTPGAGGNTIYF
TRBV9	TRBD2	TRBJ2-3	NA	TGTGCCAGCAGCGCCAGTACTAGCGAGTTCACAGATACGCAGTATTTT	CASSASTSEFTDTQYF
TRBV10-3	TRBD1	TRBJ1-1	NA	TGTGCCATCAGTGAGCCGGACAGGGGGTACACTGAAGCTTTCTTT	CAISEPDRGYTEAFF
TRBV7-9	TRBD1	TRBJ1-1	once	TGTGCCAGCAGCCGGTGGGGGACAGAAAACACTGAAGCTTTCTTT	CASSRWGTENTEAFF
TRBV6-5	TRBD1	TRBJ2-7	NA	TGTGCCAGCAGCCCGTTGACAGGGGGCGACGAGCAGTACTTC	CASSPLTGGDEQYF
TRBV15	TRBD2	TRBJ2-3	NA	TGTGCCACCAGCGCGCGACTAGCGGGGGCAGATACGCAGTATTTT	CATSARLAGADTQYF
TRBV27	TRBD1	TRBJ2-7	NA	TGTGCCAGCAGTAGTCGACAGGGGACTCCCAAAGCCCACGAGCAGTACTTC	CASSSRQGTPKAHEQYF
TRBV12-3/TRBV12-4	TRBD1	TRBJ1-1	NA	TGTGCCAGCAGGGACGGGCAGGGGGCAGAAGCTTTCTTT	CASRDGQGAEAFF
TRBV15	NA	TRBJ1-5	NA	TGTGCCACCTTCGATCAGCCCCAGCATTTT	CATFDQPQHF
TRBV4-2	NA	TRBJ2-6	NA	TGTGCCAGCAGCCAAGATCAGGTCTCTGGGGCCAACGTCCTGACTTTC	CASSQDQVSGANVLTF
TRBV5-4	NA	TRBJ2-5	NA	TGTGCCAGCAGGATCAGCCAAGAGACCCAGTACTTC	CASRISQETQYF
TRBV7-9	NA	TRBJ2-3	few	TGTGCCAGCAGCACTATGGCGACCCGGGAATTTATACTCGACACAGATACGCAGTATTTT	CASSTMATREFILDTDTQYF
TRBV7-9	NA	TRBJ1-4	NA	TGTGCCAGCAGCCCCGGGACTGCTGAAAAACTGTTTTTT	CASSPGTAEKLFF
TRBV6-5	TRBD2	TRBJ2-3	NA	TGTGCCAGCACCGAAAGCGGGAGGCAGGTAGATACGCAGTATTTT	CASTESGRQVDTQYF
TRBV5-4	TRBD1	TRBJ2-7	NA	TGTGCCAGCAGCGCCCGACAGGGGAGCTCCTACGAGCAGTACTTC	CASSARQGSSYEQYF
TRBV11-2	TRBD1	TRBJ1-2	once	TGTGCCAGCAGCTTAGGCGGGACAGCTACTAACTATGGCTACACCTTC	CASSLGGTATNYGYTF
TRBV19	TRBD1	TRBJ2-7	NA	TGTGCCAGTGGGAAGACAGGGGGTCCCTACGAGCAGTACTTC	CASGKTGGPYEQYF
TRBV27	NA	TRBJ1-1	once	TGTGCCAGCAGGGTCTATCTGAACACTGAAGCTTTCTTT	CASRVYLNTEAFF